The 6 T cell receptor beta chains below come from one sample, sequenced in a study of OX40 agonist ivuxolimab in advanced cancers. Assay: immunoSEQ multiplex PCR; the TCRdb copy retains only in-frame clones and omits some. This sample has tens of thousands of clones, with around 90% found just once. The source was CD4+ or CD8+ T cells sorted from blood, collected in a trial of the OX40 agonist ivuxolimab. The receptor set was obtained from an adult with an advanced solid tumor such as melanoma, head and neck, liver or kidney cancer.

This rearrangement joins TRBV5-1 to TRBJ2-5, with TRBD1 matching over 11 bases. Germline V CDR1 and CDR2: SGHRS, YFSETQ. The junction had 8 bases not matched to a gene; V was cut back by 5 bases and J by 5 bases. The CDR3 is made up of 15 amino acids. The CDR3 protein is CASRRTGGNGETQYF. The CDR3 bases are TGCGCCAGCAGACGGACAGGGGGCAATGGGGAGACCCAGTACTTC.

The chain is built from TRBV10-2 and TRBJ2-1; D unresolved. CDR3 length: 16 residues. Per the germline V gene, CDR1 is WSHSY and CDR2 is SAAADI. Trimming pared 2 bases from V and 0 bases from J, leaving 11 bases between. Here the CDR3 reads CASSEMIGISYNEQFF. CDR3 coding DNA: TGCGCCAGCAGTGAGATGATAGGGATCTCCTACAATGAGCAGTTCTTC.

Only one count was recorded for this clone. The chain links TRBV2 to TRBJ1-1, with D unclear. This CDR3 is 12 amino acids long. V lost 2 bases, J lost 1 base, and 2 bases lay in between. Germline values: CDR1 SNHLY, CDR2 FYNNEI. Here the CDR3 reads CASSERNTEAFF. CDR3 DNA: TGTGCCAGCAGTGAAAGGAACACTGAAGCTTTCTTT.

This chain joins TRBV5-1 and TRBJ1-4, with TRBD1 matching over 7 bases. Germline CDR1 is SGHRS and CDR2 is YFSETQ. This CDR3 region has 15 residues. Losses at the gene ends were 4 bases for V and 3 bases for J; bases not matched to a gene: 6. For the CDR3, the DNA is TGCGCCAGCAGCCGAACAGGGGCGTCTAATGAAAAACTGTTTTTT. It is translated as CASSRTGASNEKLFF. The full variable domain, with the rest looked up from reference TRBV5-1 and TRBJ1-4, is KAGVTQTPRYLIKTRGQQVTLSCSPISGHRSVSWYQQTPGQGLQFLFEYFSETQRNKGNFPGRFSGRQFSNSRSEMNVSTLELGDSALYLCASSRTGASNEKLFFGSGTQLSVL.

The chain carries TRBV5-5 and TRBJ2-7; 12 bases are shared with TRBD2. The CDR3 sequence is 13 residues long. Germline V lookup: CDR1 SGHKS, CDR2 YYEKEE (reference sequence). The trim removed 5 bases at V and 5 bases at J, leaving 2 bases unmatched. CDR3 bases: TGTGCCAGCAGGGGACTAGCGGGCCACGAGCAGTACTTC. Its protein product is CASRGLAGHEQYF.

This clone was observed a single time. The chain uses TRBV28 and TRBJ1-4; possibly TRBD1 for D (6 bases). The CDR3 runs 16 residues. Trimming took off 2 bases at V and 6 bases at J, with 16 bases between the two ends. The germline gives CDR1 MDHEN, CDR2 SYDVKM. Here the CDR3 DNA reads TGTGCCAGCAGTTTAGGAGTCGGCAGGGGCGATGAAAAACTGTTTTTT. It specifies CASSLGVGRGDEKLFF.